This TCR beta chain was documented in a study of control samples from healthy donors and cancer patients. Using immunoSEQ multiplex PCR, the repertoire was profiled, and TCRdb retains in-frame clones only, with some absent. This sample has approximately 160,000 clones; over 85% occur once, and the top ten carry roughly 4%. Germline V lookup: CDR1 SNHLY, CDR2 FYNNEI. CDR3 length: 15 amino acids. The J segment lost 5 bases and the V segment lost 6 bases, leaving 9 bases of the junction unmatched. This chain connects TRBV2 to TRBJ2-5; 10 bases are shared with TRBD1. Specimen: blood. The sequence derives from a woman aged 60-75 years in good health. CDR3 protein: CASSGQGGGGETQYF. CDR3 in DNA: TGTGCCAGCAGCGGACAGGGGGGCGGCGGGGAGACCCAGTACTTC.